The TCR beta chain under discussion was sequenced for a study of cytomegalovirus exposure and HLA in healthy donors. General study findings and limits: According to reports, the classifier identified cytomegalovirus status with high specificity and sensitivity. A later analysis, which compared TCR beta chains of equal frequency, found the HLA-associated ones more clonally expanded. Association of roughly 17,000 TCR beta sequences with HLA alleles was found at 0.05 false discovery rate in a later analysis.

PCR used 60 Vbeta primers and 13 Jbeta primers. Here immunoSEQ multiplex PCR was the method, and the copy in TCRdb shows in-frame clones only, minus some. This table has under 200,000 clones, about 80% appearing once. In this sample, this clone turned up once. Antigen: not known. Though nominally healthy at sampling, donors likely had unrecorded immune exposures. Trimming removed 8 bases from V and 6 bases from J; junction bases left unmatched: 15. CDR1 is MNHEY and CDR2 is SMNVEV in the germline V gene (reference sequence). The length of the CDR3 is 16 residues. Sequencing used PBMCs. V usage is TRBV27 and J usage is TRBJ2-1, with 8 bases lining up with TRBD1. The TCR originated in a man between 50 and 59 years old in good health and CMV-seropositive. Here the CDR3 DNA reads TGTGCCAGCTGTGGGGTTTGGACAGGGTCTTCCAATGAGCAGTTCTTC. Protein product: CASCGVWTGSSNEQFF.